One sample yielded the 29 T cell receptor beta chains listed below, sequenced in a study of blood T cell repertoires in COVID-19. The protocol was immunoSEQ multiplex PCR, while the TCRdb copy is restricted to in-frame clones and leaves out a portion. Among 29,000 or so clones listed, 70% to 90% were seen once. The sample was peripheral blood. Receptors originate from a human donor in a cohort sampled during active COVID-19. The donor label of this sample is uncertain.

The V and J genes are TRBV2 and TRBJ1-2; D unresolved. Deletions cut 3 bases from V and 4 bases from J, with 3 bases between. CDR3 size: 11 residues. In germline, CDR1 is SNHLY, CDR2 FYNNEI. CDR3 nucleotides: TGTGCCAGCAGTGAGAGCTATGGCTACACCTTC. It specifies CASSESYGYTF. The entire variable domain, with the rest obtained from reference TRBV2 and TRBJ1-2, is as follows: EPEVTQTPSHQVTQMGQEVILRCVPISNHLYFYWYRQILGQKVEFLVSFYNNEISEKSEIFDDQFSVERPDGSNFTLKIRSTKLEDSAMYFCASSESYGYTFGSGTRLTVV.

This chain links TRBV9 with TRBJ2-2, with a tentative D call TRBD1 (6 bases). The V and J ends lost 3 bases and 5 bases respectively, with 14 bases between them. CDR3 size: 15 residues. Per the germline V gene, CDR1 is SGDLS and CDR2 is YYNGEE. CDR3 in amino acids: CASSATGQGTGELFF. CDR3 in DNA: TGTGCCAGCAGCGCGACAGGCCAAGGGACCGGGGAGCTGTTTTTT. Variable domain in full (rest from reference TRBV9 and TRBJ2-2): DSGVTQTPKHLITATGQRVTLRCSPRSGDLSVYWYQQSLDQGLQFLIQYYNGEERAKGNILERFSAQQFPDLHSELNLSSLELGDSALYFCASSATGQGTGELFFGEGSRLTVL.

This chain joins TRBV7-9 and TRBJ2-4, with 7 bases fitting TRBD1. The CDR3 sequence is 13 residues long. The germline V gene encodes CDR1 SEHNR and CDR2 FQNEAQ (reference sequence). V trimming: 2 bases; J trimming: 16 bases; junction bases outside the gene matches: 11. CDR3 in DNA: TGTGCCAGCAGCTTAATGGGGACAGCAGTTTTTTACTTC. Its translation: CASSLMGTAVFYF.

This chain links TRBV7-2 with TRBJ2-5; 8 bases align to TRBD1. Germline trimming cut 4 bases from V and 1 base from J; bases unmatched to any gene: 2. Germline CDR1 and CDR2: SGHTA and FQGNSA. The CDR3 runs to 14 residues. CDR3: CASSSGGFQETQYF. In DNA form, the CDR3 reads TGTGCCAGCAGCTCAGGGGGCTTCCAAGAGACCCAGTACTTC.

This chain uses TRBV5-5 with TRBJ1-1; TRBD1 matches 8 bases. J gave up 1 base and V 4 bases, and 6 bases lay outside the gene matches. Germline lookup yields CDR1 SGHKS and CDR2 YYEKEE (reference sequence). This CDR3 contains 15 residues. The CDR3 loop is CASSPLTGANTEAFF. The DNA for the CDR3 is TGTGCCAGCAGCCCTTTGACAGGGGCGAACACTGAAGCTTTCTTT.

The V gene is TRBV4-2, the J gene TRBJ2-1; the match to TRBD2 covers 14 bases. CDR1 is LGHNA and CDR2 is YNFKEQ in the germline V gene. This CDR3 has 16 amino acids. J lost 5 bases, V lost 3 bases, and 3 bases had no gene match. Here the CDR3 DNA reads TGTGCCAGCAGCCAGGCGGGACTAGCGGGAGACAATGAGCAGTTCTTC. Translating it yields CASSQAGLAGDNEQFF.

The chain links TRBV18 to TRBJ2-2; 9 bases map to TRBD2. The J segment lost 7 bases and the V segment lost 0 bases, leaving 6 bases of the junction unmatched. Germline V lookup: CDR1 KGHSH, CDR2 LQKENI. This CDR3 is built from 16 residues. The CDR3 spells CASSPPVSGSIGELFF. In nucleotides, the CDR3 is TGTGCCAGCTCACCACCCGTTAGCGGGAGCATCGGGGAGCTGTTTTTT. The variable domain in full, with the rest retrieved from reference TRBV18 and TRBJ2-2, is NAGVMQNPRHLVRRRGQEARLRCSPMKGHSHVYWYRQLPEEGLKFMVYLQKENIIDESGMPKERFSAEFPKEGPSILRIQQVVRGDSAAYFCASSPPVSGSIGELFFGEGSRLTVL.

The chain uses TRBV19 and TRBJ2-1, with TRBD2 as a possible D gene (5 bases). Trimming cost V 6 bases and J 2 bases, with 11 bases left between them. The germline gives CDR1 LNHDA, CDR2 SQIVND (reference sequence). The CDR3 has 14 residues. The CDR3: CASRSRAAYNEQFF. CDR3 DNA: TGTGCCAGTAGGTCGAGAGCGGCCTACAATGAGCAGTTCTTC.

CDR3 DNA: TGTGCCAGCTCACCCGGTGACAGGGGAAGGGATTCACCCCTCCACTTT. This translates into CASSPGDRGRDSPLHF. The rearrangement uses TRBV18 and TRBJ1-6; 8 positions match TRBD1. The junction had 9 bases not matched to a gene; V was cut back by 3 bases and J by 8 bases. Germline CDR1 KGHSH, CDR2 LQKENI. CDR3 size: 16 residues.

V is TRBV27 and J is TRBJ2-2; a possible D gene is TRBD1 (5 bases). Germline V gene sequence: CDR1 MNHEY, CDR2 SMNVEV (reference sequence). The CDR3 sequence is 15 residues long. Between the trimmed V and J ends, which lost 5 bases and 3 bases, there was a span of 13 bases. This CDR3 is CASSLQGRDTGELFF. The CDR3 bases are TGTGCCAGCAGTCTGCAGGGTCGGGACACCGGGGAGCTGTTTTTT.

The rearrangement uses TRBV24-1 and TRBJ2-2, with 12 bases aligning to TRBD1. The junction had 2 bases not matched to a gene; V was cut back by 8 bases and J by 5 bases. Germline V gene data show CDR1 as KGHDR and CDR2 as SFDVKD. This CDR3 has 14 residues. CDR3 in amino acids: CATKGQGATGELFF. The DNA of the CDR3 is TGTGCCACCAAGGGACAGGGGGCGACCGGGGAGCTGTTTTTT.

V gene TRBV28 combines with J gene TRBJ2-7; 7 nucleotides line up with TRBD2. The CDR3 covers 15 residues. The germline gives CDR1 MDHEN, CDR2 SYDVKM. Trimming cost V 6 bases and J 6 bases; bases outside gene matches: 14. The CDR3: CASSPGSAGASEQYF. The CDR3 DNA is TGTGCCAGCAGCCCCGGGTCTGCGGGAGCCTCCGAGCAGTACTTC.

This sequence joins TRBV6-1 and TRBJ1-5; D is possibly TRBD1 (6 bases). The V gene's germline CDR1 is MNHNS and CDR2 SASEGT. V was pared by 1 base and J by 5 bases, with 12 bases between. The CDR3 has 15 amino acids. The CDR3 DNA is TGTGCCAGCAGTGAAGGGGACACCTCCTATCAGCCCCAGCATTTT. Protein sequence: CASSEGDTSYQPQHF.

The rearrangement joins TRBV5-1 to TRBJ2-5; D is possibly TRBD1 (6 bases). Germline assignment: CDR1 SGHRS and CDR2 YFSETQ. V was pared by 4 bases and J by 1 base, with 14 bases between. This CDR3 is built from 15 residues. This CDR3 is CASSTTGLGQETQYF. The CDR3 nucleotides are TGCGCCAGCAGCACCACAGGGCTGGGCCAAGAGACCCAGTACTTC.

The CDR3 nucleotides read TGCGCCAGCAGCTTGGGCAGTTCCTACGAGCAGTACTTC. It specifies CASSLGSSYEQYF. The V call is TRBV5-1, the J call TRBJ2-7; D not certain. V lost 0 bases and J lost 1, with 5 bases in between. CDR3 length: 13 amino acids. Germline values: CDR1 SGHRS, CDR2 YFSETQ.

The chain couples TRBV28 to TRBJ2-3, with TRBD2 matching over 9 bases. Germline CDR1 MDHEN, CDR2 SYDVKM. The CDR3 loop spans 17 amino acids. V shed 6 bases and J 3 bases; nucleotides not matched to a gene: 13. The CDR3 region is CASRYAGTSSATDTQYF. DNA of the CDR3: TGTGCCAGCAGGTACGCCGGGACTAGCTCAGCAACAGATACGCAGTATTTT.

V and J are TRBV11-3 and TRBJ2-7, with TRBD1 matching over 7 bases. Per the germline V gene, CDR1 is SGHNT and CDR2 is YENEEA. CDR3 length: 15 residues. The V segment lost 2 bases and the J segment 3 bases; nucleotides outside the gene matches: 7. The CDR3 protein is CASSLRPGQIYEQYF. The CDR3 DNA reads TGTGCCAGCAGCTTACGACCGGGACAGATCTACGAGCAGTACTTC.

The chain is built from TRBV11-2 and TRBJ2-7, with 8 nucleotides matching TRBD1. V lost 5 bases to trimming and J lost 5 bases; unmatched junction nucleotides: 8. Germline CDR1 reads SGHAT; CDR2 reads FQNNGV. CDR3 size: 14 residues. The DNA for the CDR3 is TGTGCCAGCAGCGCCGACAGGGGACTCCACGAGCAGTACTTC. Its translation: CASSADRGLHEQYF.

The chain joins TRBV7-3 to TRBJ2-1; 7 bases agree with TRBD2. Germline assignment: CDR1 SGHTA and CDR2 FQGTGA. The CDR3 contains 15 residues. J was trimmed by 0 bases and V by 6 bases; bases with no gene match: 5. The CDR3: CASSPTSASYNEQFF. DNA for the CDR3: TGTGCCAGCAGTCCCACTAGCGCCTCCTACAATGAGCAGTTCTTC.

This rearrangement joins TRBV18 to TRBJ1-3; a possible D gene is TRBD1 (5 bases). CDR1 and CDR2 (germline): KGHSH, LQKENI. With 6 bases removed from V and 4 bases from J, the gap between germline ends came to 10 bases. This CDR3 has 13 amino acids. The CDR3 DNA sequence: TGTGCCAGCTCCCAGGGAACCGGAAACACCATATATTTT. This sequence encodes CASSQGTGNTIYF.

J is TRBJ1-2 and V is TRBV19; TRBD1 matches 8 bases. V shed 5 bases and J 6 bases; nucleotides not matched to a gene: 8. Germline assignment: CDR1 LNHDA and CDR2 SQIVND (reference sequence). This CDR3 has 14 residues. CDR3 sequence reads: CASSFSGTGHGYTF. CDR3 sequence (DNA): TGTGCCAGTAGTTTCTCCGGGACAGGTCATGGCTACACCTTC.

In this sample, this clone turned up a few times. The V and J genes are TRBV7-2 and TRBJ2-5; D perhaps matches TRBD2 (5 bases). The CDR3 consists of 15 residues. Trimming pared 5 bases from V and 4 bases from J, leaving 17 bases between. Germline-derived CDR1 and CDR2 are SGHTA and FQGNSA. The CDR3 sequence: CASSRVPLATETQYF. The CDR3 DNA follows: TGTGCCAGCAGCCGCGTCCCCCTAGCTACAGAGACCCAGTACTTC.

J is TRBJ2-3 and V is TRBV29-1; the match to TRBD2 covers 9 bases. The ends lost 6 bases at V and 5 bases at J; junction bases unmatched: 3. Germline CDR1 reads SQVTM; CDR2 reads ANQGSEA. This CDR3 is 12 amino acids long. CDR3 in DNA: TGCAGCGTCAAGACTAGCGGAGATACGCAGTATTTT. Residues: CSVKTSGDTQYF.

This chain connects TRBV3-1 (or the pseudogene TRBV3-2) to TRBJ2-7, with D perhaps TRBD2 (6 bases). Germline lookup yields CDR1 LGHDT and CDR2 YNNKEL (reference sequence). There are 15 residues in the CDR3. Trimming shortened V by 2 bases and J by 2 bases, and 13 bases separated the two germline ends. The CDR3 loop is CASSQTGTLTYEQYF. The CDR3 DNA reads TGTGCCAGCAGCCAAACCGGGACTCTCACCTACGAGCAGTACTTC.

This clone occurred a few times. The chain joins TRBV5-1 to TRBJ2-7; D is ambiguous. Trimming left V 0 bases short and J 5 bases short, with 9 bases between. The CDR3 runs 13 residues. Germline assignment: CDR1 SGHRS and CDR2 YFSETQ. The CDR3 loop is CASSLVPTNEQYF. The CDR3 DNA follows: TGCGCCAGCAGCTTGGTCCCTACCAACGAGCAGTACTTC.

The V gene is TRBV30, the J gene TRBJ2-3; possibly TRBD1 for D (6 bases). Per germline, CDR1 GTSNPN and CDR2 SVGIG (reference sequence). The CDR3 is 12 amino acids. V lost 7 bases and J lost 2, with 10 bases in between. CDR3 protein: CALDSDTDTQYF. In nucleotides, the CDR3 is TGTGCCTTGGACAGCGACACAGATACGCAGTATTTT.

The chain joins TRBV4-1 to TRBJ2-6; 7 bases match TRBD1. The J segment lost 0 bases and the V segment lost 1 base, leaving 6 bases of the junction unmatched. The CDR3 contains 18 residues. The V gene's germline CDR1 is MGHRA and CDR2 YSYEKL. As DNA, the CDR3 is TGCGCCAGCAGCCAAGCCCGGGACAGACTCTCTGGGGCCAACGTCCTGACTTTC. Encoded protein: CASSQARDRLSGANVLTF.

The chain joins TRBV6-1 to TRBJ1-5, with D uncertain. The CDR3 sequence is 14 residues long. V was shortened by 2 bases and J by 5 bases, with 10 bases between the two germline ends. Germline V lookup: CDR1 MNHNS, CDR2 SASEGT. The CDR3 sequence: CASSEFLTDQPQHF. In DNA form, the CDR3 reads TGTGCCAGCAGTGAATTCCTAACAGATCAGCCCCAGCATTTT.

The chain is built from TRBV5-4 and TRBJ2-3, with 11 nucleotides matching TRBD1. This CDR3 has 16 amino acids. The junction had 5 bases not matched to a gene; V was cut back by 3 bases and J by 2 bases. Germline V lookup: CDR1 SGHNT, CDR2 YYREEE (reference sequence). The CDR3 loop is CASSSGTGGYTDTQYF. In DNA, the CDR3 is TGTGCCAGCAGCTCCGGGACAGGGGGGTACACAGATACGCAGTATTTT. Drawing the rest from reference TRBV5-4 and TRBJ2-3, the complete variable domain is ETGVTQSPTHLIKTRGQQVTLRCSSQSGHNTVSWYQQALGQGPQFIFQYYREEENGRGNFPPRFSGLQFPNYSSELNVNALELDDSALYLCASSSGTGGYTDTQYFGPGTRLTVL.